This TCR beta chain was retrieved from a study of T cells in Graves' hyperthyroidism and ophthalmopathy. V trimming: 6 bases; J trimming: 9 bases; junction bases outside the gene matches: 10. There are 13 residues in the CDR3. The germline V gene encodes CDR1 DFQATT and CDR2 SNEGSKA (reference sequence). Among ophthalmopathy patients, the Clinical Activity Score reached at least 3, the NOSPECS grade reached at least 4, and duration remained under 3 months. Clinical symptoms, serum thyroxine, TRAb, thyroid ultrasound and orbital computed tomography established diagnosis. There were TCR beta CDR3 regions amplified from RNA transcripts. Primed by the HTBI set, a first-round RT-PCR was run on the TCR CDR3. MiXCR, applied by TCRdb to the multiplex PCR reads, yields one record per CDR3 protein. The profile shows around 270,000 distinct CDR3 sequences, approximately 19% of them singletons.

Sequencing was carried out using blood. This chain links TRBV20-1 with TRBJ2-1; TRBD2 aligns across 8 bases. This receptor was obtained from a man aged 45 to 65 with Graves' ophthalmopathy. This chain's CDR3 is CSAQRGGSTEQFF. For the CDR3, the DNA is TGCAGTGCCCAACGGGGGGGTAGTACTGAGCAGTTCTTC.